Reported below is one TCR beta chain. The data belong to a study of CD8+ T cells in alopecia areata. As for the study in general: Patients received oral tofacitinib, 5 to 10 mg twice daily, for moderate-to-severe alopecia areata. Affected scalp percentage determined the severity score of treated patients.

The CDR3 has 13 residues. Germline CDR1 and CDR2: SQVTM and ANQGSEA. V shed 2 bases and J shed 4 bases, with 8 bases lying between them. Treatment meaning: oral pan-JAK inhibitor, 5-10 mg twice daily. CD4+ and CD8+ T cells were sorted from PBMCs. Sequencing relied on a cDNA template that was reverse transcribed from extracted RNA. The data were produced by immunoSEQ multiplex PCR, yet TCRdb's version contains in-frame clones alone and is incomplete. Among around 150,000 clones, 82% were seen once, and the ten largest hold 20% to 25%. The TCR comes from a human donor with alopecia areata. The sequencing here drew on CD8+ T cells sorted from blood, taken at week 4, from a patient treated with tofacitinib. V usage is TRBV29-1 and J usage is TRBJ2-2; TRBD2 is a possible D gene (5 bases). The CDR3 loop is CSVERAGTGELFF. CDR3 DNA sequence: TGCAGCGTTGAACGGGCGGGCACCGGGGAGCTGTTTTTT.